Included here is one T cell receptor beta chain sequence, with context. Its antigen remains unknown. The ends were cut back, 8 bases at V and 4 bases at J, with 14 bases in the middle. The CDR3 has 13 residues. Germline V gene sequence: CDR1 SNHLY, CDR2 FYNNEI. This sample was taken from a study of beta chain features in type 1 diabetes. Isolated RNA was reverse transcribed in full, so expressed TCRB transcripts were sequenced. Method: immunoSEQ multiplex PCR; TCRdb's copy keeps in-frame clones and lacks some. The profile shows about 150,000 clones, 8% to 13% of them singletons. Findings and caveats of the study: Among patients with Type 1 diabetes, TCRB CDR3s were moderately but significantly shorter in every one of the four CD4+ subsets.

Material for sequencing was naive CD4+ T cells from blood. This TCR derives from a man aged 18 to 30 in good health. The chain combines TRBV2 with TRBJ1-2, with D possibly TRBD1 on 6 matching bases. The CDR3 DNA sequence: TGTGCCAGCTTACTTGGACAGCTCTATGGCTACACCTTC. It specifies CASLLGQLYGYTF.